The clone carrying this T cell receptor (beta chain) was picked up many times. The data derive from a study of T cell repertoires in cytomegalovirus infection. The length of the CDR3 is 15 residues. After removal of 5 bases from V and 2 bases from J, the junction contained 5 bases not matched to a gene. Germline loops: CDR1 MNHEY, CDR2 SVGEGT. TCRdb processed the reads anew with MiXCR; each CDR3 protein has one entry. The table has 680,000 or so distinct CDR3 sequences, 35% to 45% seen once; the top ten hold around 2.8%. The chain joins TRBV6-2 or TRBV6-3 to TRBJ2-3; TRBD2 matches at 9 bases. Sample: PBMCs. The source is a human donor in good health (CMV status not recorded). Some clones in this sample may be carry-over from other donors' samples. CDR3 sequence: CASSPREGVTDTQYF. CDR3 sequence (DNA): TGTGCCAGCAGTCCGCGGGAGGGTGTCACAGATACGCAGTATTTT.